This T cell receptor (beta chain) was sequenced during a study of T cell therapy after organ transplantation. Time point reported: 4-8 weeks after completion of therapy. Details on this clone: What it recognizes is unknown.

Only in-frame clones appear in the TCRdb table, and some are missing; sequencing was by immunoSEQ multiplex PCR. The sample lists several thousand clones, approximately 74% occurring once. CDR1 LGHNA and CDR2 YNFKEQ come from the germline V gene. The ends were cut back, 5 bases at V and 9 bases at J, with 14 bases in the middle. CDR3 length: 13 amino acids. The chain is built from TRBV4-2 and TRBJ2-1; D perhaps matches TRBD2 (6 bases). This clonotype was sampled from a human patient who had received a solid organ transplant and had CMV disease. A share of the T cells may be of graft donor origin. The sample in question was CD8+ T cells from blood, obtained after autologous CMV-specific T cell therapy. In nucleotides, the CDR3 is TGTGCCAGCAGCTTAAAGGTGCGGGGTGAGCAGTTCTTC. Translating it yields CASSLKVRGEQFF.